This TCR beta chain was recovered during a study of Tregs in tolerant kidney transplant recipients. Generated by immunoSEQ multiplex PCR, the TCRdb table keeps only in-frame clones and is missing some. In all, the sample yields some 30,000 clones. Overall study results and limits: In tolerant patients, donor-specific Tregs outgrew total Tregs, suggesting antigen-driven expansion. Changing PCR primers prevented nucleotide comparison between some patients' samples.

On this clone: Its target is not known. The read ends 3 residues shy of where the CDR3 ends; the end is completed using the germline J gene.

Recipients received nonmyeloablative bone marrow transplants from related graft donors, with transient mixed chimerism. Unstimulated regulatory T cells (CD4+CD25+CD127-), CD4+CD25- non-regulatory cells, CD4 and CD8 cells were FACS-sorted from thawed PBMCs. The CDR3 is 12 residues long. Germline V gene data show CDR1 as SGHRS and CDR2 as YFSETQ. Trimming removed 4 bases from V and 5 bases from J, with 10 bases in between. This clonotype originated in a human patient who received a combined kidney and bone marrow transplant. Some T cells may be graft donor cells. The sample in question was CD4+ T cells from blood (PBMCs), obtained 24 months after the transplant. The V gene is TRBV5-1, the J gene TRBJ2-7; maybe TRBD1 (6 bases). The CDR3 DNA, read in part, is TGCGCCAGCAGCATACAGGGTCACGAG. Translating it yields CASSIQGHE. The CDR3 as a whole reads CASSIQGHEQYF.